These T cell receptor beta chains were read from a single sample in a study of blood T cell repertoires in COVID-19. Profiled with immunoSEQ multiplex PCR; TCRdb holds only in-frame clones, not every one. The data show 130,000 to 150,000 clones, 65% to 80% seen once. The sequenced sample consisted of peripheral blood. The receptors stem from a man aged 55 to 70 with acute or convalescent COVID-19. CDR3s include the opening cysteine and the closing phenylalanine or tryptophan. Fields, in order: J gene, V gene, CDR3 protein.

J gene: TRBJ1-6; V gene: TRBV5-1; CDR3 protein: CASSLEQDNSPLHF
J gene: TRBJ1-5; V gene: TRBV15; CDR3 protein: CATSRRGGGTQPQHF
J gene: TRBJ2-7; V gene: TRBV27; CDR3 protein: CASRLQGQGYEQYF
J gene: TRBJ1-4; V gene: TRBV19; CDR3 protein: CASSLGARGEKLFF
J gene: TRBJ2-5; V gene: TRBV2; CDR3 protein: CASSPVPSGTQYF
J gene: TRBJ2-1; V gene: TRBV2; CDR3 protein: CASSGVGRDSLYNEQFF
J gene: TRBJ2-2; V gene: TRBV28; CDR3 protein: CASSSAGGNDGELFF
J gene: TRBJ1-2; V gene: TRBV5-5; CDR3 protein: CASSQQGPNYGYTF
J gene: TRBJ2-3; V gene: TRBV18; CDR3 protein: CASSPPGGGRDTQYF
J gene: TRBJ2-7; V gene: TRBV19; CDR3 protein: CASSKSPGEQYF
J gene: TRBJ2-3; V gene: TRBV5-1; CDR3 protein: CASSVVLSGGTDTQYF
J gene: TRBJ2-3; V gene: TRBV6-6; CDR3 protein: CASSGTGSPTDTQYF
J gene: TRBJ2-7; V gene: TRBV4-2; CDR3 protein: CASSQDSRTSGSNEQYF
J gene: TRBJ1-2; V gene: TRBV30; CDR3 protein: CAWSRQGAGYGYTF
J gene: TRBJ2-1; V gene: TRBV29-1; CDR3 protein: CSVEGSESPRFF
J gene: TRBJ1-6; V gene: TRBV7-8; CDR3 protein: CASSFETQGSPLHF
J gene: TRBJ1-1; V gene: TRBV12-5; CDR3 protein: CASGHTGPEAFF
J gene: TRBJ2-7; V gene: TRBV4-2; CDR3 protein: CASSPRLAGGTYEQYF
J gene: TRBJ2-7; V gene: TRBV10-1; CDR3 protein: CASSERLAGGEQYF
J gene: TRBJ2-7; V gene: TRBV5-1; CDR3 protein: CASSLTGLTYEQYF
J gene: TRBJ1-1; V gene: TRBV27; CDR3 protein: CASSLNQGVNTEAFF
J gene: TRBJ1-2; V gene: TRBV2; CDR3 protein: CASSEALWGEGYTF
J gene: TRBJ2-3; V gene: TRBV21-1; CDR3 protein: CASSNLRLAAGWWTDTQYF
J gene: TRBJ2-3; V gene: TRBV5-4; CDR3 protein: CASSLGTAISGKTQYF
J gene: TRBJ2-7; V gene: TRBV5-1; CDR3 protein: CASSPQGTSGAYEQYF
J gene: TRBJ2-3; V gene: TRBV19; CDR3 protein: CASSRSGRANTQYF
J gene: TRBJ2-7; V gene: TRBV7-9; CDR3 protein: CASSFLSYEQYF
J gene: TRBJ2-7; V gene: TRBV5-1; CDR3 protein: CASSLTAGPSYEQYF
J gene: TRBJ2-3; V gene: TRBV18; CDR3 protein: CASSPSGILEDTQYF
J gene: TRBJ1-2; V gene: TRBV5-4; CDR3 protein: CASSSGVDYGYTF
J gene: TRBJ2-1; V gene: TRBV11-3; CDR3 protein: CASSLRLAAYNEQFF
J gene: TRBJ2-7; V gene: TRBV27; CDR3 protein: CASSFGGARSYEQYF
J gene: TRBJ1-1; V gene: TRBV5-1; CDR3 protein: CASSSQGPGSTEAFF
J gene: TRBJ2-5; V gene: TRBV5-4; CDR3 protein: CASSPGLALETQYF
J gene: TRBJ1-5; V gene: TRBV6-1; CDR3 protein: CASSEWEGLGNQPQHF
J gene: TRBJ2-1; V gene: TRBV5-1; CDR3 protein: CASSPTTSGGLSSQFF
J gene: TRBJ2-1; V gene: TRBV27; CDR3 protein: CASSLAGGFYNEQFF
J gene: TRBJ2-7; V gene: TRBV11-3; CDR3 protein: CASSSWDRAHEQYF
J gene: TRBJ2-2; V gene: TRBV7-9; CDR3 protein: CASSFRGGATGELFF
J gene: TRBJ1-4; V gene: TRBV10-1; CDR3 protein: CASSEKRVGEKLFF
J gene: TRBJ2-3; V gene: TRBV5-1; CDR3 protein: CASSAEITDTQYF
J gene: TRBJ1-1; V gene: TRBV30; CDR3 protein: CAGRGSSTEAFF
J gene: TRBJ2-5; V gene: TRBV2; CDR3 protein: CASSFSYF
J gene: TRBJ2-1; V gene: TRBV19; CDR3 protein: CASSLELAGGYNEQFF
J gene: TRBJ1-2; V gene: TRBV6-1; CDR3 protein: CASSDPGQGDGYTF
J gene: TRBJ1-1; V gene: TRBV5-1; CDR3 protein: CASSLGRGLASPNTEAFF
J gene: TRBJ2-1; V gene: TRBV7-6; CDR3 protein: CASSLRTSGSLNEQFF
J gene: TRBJ1-6; V gene: TRBV19; CDR3 protein: CASSTTANSPLHF
J gene: TRBJ2-7; V gene: TRBV7-2; CDR3 protein: CASSLANGYEQYF
J gene: TRBJ2-1; V gene: TRBV6-1; CDR3 protein: CASSEELWGRAAGEQFF
J gene: TRBJ2-3; V gene: TRBV27; CDR3 protein: CASSSLGQPDVLHDTQYF
J gene: TRBJ2-1; V gene: TRBV7-2; CDR3 protein: CASRGGGTNYNEQFF
J gene: TRBJ2-5; V gene: TRBV5-1; CDR3 protein: CASSDGTGETQYF
J gene: TRBJ2-1; V gene: TRBV29-1; CDR3 protein: CSVELALAQNEQFF
J gene: TRBJ2-7; V gene: TRBV11-3; CDR3 protein: CASSLGTSGSEQYF
J gene: TRBJ1-6; V gene: TRBV4-2; CDR3 protein: CASSQEGPYNSPLHF
J gene: TRBJ1-1; V gene: TRBV19; CDR3 protein: CASSTTANTEAFF
J gene: TRBJ2-7; V gene: TRBV5-1; CDR3 protein: CASSLGIAYEQYF
J gene: TRBJ1-1; V gene: TRBV5-1; CDR3 protein: CASSDQGSGTEAFF
J gene: TRBJ1-1; V gene: TRBV12-3/TRBV12-4; CDR3 protein: CASRQQAYEAFF